This T cell receptor (beta chain) stems from a study of cytomegalovirus exposure and HLA in healthy donors. Study findings and constraints: When the data were analyzed later, several of the most significant clusters appeared to be linked to common viral pathogens.

All the people who gave samples were healthy bone marrow donors. Per germline, CDR1 MNHEY and CDR2 SMNVEV (reference sequence). This CDR3 has 14 residues. V shed 10 bases and J shed 9 bases, with 22 bases lying between them. As regards this clone: As yet, its antigen is unknown.

Both 60 Vbeta primers and 13 Jbeta primers went into the PCR. The assay was immunoSEQ multiplex PCR, and TCRdb's table has in-frame clones only and misses some. The sample totals roughly 190,000 clones. The sequenced sample was PBMCs. The sequence was collected from a young man in good health and CMV-seronegative. V is TRBV27 and J is TRBJ2-1, with D unresolved. The CDR3: CATVHRRPGGEQFF. CDR3 nucleotide sequence: TGTGCCACCGTTCACCGACGGCCAGGTGGTGAGCAGTTCTTC.